A selection of T cell receptor beta chains follows, all from one sample in a study of post-analysis software for immune sequencing data. TCRdb fed the PCR reads into MiXCR, producing one record per CDR3 protein. The repertoire holds 820,000 or so distinct CDR3 sequences, approximately 53% seen once, with approximately 4.3% in the top ten. Sample: blood. These receptor sequences come from a girl aged 10-17 years with multiple sclerosis. Each CDR3 is given with its conserved first and last residue. A D gene is named only where the DNA matches it firmly. A row's size may be missing; if present it is once, few, many or a size class.

abundance	v_gene	len	d_gene	j_gene	CDR3aa	CDR3nt
-	TRBV20-1	14	-	TRBJ2-7	CSAPRAEGGYEQYF	TGCAGTGCTCCGCGAGCGGAGGGGGGCTACGAGCAGTACTTC
few	TRBV20-1	13	-	TRBJ1-5	CSAQMGSNQPQHF	TGCAGTGCACAGATGGGGAGCAATCAGCCCCAGCATTTT
few	TRBV3-1	14	-	TRBJ1-1	CASSHIGGGPEAFF	TGTGCCAGCAGCCACATCGGGGGGGGCCCTGAAGCTTTCTTT
-	TRBV10-3	13	-	TRBJ1-1	CAISVDKNTEAFF	TGTGCCATCAGTGTGGACAAGAACACTGAAGCTTTCTTT
-	TRBV29-1	12	-	TRBJ2-1	CSVRVSYNEQFF	TGCAGCGTTCGGGTGTCCTACAATGAGCAGTTCTTC
-	TRBV9	14	TRBD2	TRBJ2-1	CASSLRGGLNEQFF	TGTGCCAGCAGCTTGCGGGGGGGCCTTAATGAGCAGTTCTTC
-	TRBV27	14	TRBD2	TRBJ2-3	CASEASGGAYTQYF	TGTGCCAGCGAGGCTAGCGGGGGGGCGTATACGCAGTATTTT
-	TRBV27	14	TRBD2	TRBJ2-5	CASSFVAGAGEQYF	TGTGCCAGCAGTTTCGTAGCGGGAGCGGGGGAGCAGTACTTC
once	TRBV6-2/TRBV6-3	15	TRBD1	TRBJ2-7	CASSYLGQGVCEQYF	TGTGCCAGCAGTTACCTGGGACAGGGGGTTTGCGAGCAGTACTTC
-	TRBV30	15	-	TRBJ2-7	CAWKLPPPMGYEQYF	TGTGCCTGGAAGTTACCACCACCGATGGGCTACGAGCAGTACTTC
-	TRBV6-1	16	TRBD2	TRBJ2-1	CASRPLTSGYYNEQFF	TGTGCCAGCAGACCCCTAACTAGCGGCTACTACAATGAGCAGTTCTTC
-	TRBV10-3	14	-	TRBJ2-7	CAISASGTKREQYF	TGTGCCATCAGTGCCTCCGGGACAAAGCGCGAGCAGTACTTC
-	TRBV12-3/TRBV12-4	16	TRBD2	TRBJ2-1	CASSLVGSGRVNEQFF	TGTGCCAGCAGTTTAGTTGGTAGCGGGAGGGTAAATGAGCAGTTCTTC
-	TRBV5-1	16	-	TRBJ1-5	CASSLGGGYSNQPQHF	TGCGCCAGCAGCTTGGGAGGGGGATATAGCAATCAGCCCCAGCATTTT
few	TRBV13	17	-	TRBJ2-7	CASSLGARLAGEWEQYF	TGTGCCAGCAGCTTAGGGGCCCGGTTGGCCGGGGAGTGGGAGCAGTACTTC
few	TRBV3-1	15	-	TRBJ1-5	CASSQDDRSNQPQHF	TGTGCCAGCAGCCAAGATGACAGGAGCAATCAGCCCCAGCATTTT
-	TRBV7-3	16	TRBD2	TRBJ2-5	CASSPGGASGSETQYF	TGTGCCAGCAGCCCCGGAGGAGCTAGCGGGTCAGAGACCCAGTACTTC
-	TRBV12-3/TRBV12-4	15	TRBD2	TRBJ2-1	CASSFQAGGGNEQFF	TGTGCCAGCAGTTTCCAAGCGGGAGGGGGGAATGAGCAGTTCTTC